The 10 T cell receptor beta chains reported below all come from one sample, sequenced in a study of identical twins. TCRdb called the 5' RACE reads again in MiXCR, with one record for every CDR3 protein. The table lists a few hundred thousand distinct CDR3 sequences, just under 10% of them singletons, with approximately 3% in the top ten. A further study also used this sample, focusing on yellow fever vaccine responses in identical twins.

The sequenced sample was PBMCs. All receptors derive from a woman younger than 30 in good health.

This sequence joins TRBV7-2 and TRBJ2-7; TRBD2 might be the D (7 bases). Germline lookup yields CDR1 SGHTA and CDR2 FQGNSA. The CDR3 extends over 15 amino acids. V shed 5 bases and J shed 5 bases, with 19 bases lying between them. In DNA form, the CDR3 reads TGTGCCAGCAGCCCCAGAGGGGGGGGGCCTCACGAGCAGTACTTC. This translates into CASSPRGGGPHEQYF.

This clonotype was observed at least ten times. This chain connects TRBV27 to TRBJ1-5; 8 positions agree with TRBD1. J was trimmed by 5 bases and V by 2 bases; bases with no gene match: 5. Germline V lookup: CDR1 MNHEY, CDR2 SMNVEV (reference sequence). The CDR3 is 15 amino acids. CDR3 sequence: CASSLAAGGDQPQHF. CDR3 DNA sequence: TGTGCCAGCAGTTTAGCGGCAGGGGGCGATCAGCCCCAGCATTTT.

In its sample, this clonotype was seen many times. The V gene is TRBV7-3, the J gene TRBJ2-7, with TRBD1 matching over 8 bases. The CDR3 is 13 residues long. Germline-derived CDR1 and CDR2 are SGHTA and FQGTGA. With V trimmed by 6 bases and J by 5 bases, 6 bases remained unmatched. The CDR3: CASRQTGGHEQYF. The DNA of the CDR3 is TGTGCCAGCAGGCAAACAGGGGGACACGAGCAGTACTTC.

The rearrangement joins TRBV20-1 to TRBJ2-3, with D possibly TRBD2 on 6 matching bases. The CDR3 sequence is 15 residues long. Trimming took off 5 bases at V and 4 bases at J, with 19 bases between the two ends. Germline assignment: CDR1 DFQATT and CDR2 SNEGSKA (reference sequence). The CDR3 bases are TGCAGTGCTGCCATCGAGGGAGGCCGCTCAGATACGCAGTATTTT. This encodes CSAAIEGGRSDTQYF.

Only a few counts were recorded for this clonotype. This rearrangement joins TRBV25-1 to TRBJ1-1; D gene ambiguous. The V and J ends lost 2 bases and 8 bases respectively, with 6 bases between them. This CDR3 is 11 amino acids long. Germline values: CDR1 MGHDK, CDR2 SYGVNS. The CDR3 coding sequence is TGTGCCAGCAGTGAACTGGGAGAAGCTTTCTTT. This sequence encodes CASSELGEAFF.

The chain links TRBV20-1 to TRBJ2-5; D gene uncertain. V was clipped by 3 bases and J by 0 bases, with 8 bases between them. Germline V lookup: CDR1 DFQATT, CDR2 SNEGSKA (reference sequence). The CDR3 sequence is 13 residues long. The CDR3 DNA follows: TGCAGTGCTAGCATGGGATACCAAGAGACCCAGTACTTC. This encodes CSASMGYQETQYF.

Ten or more counts support this clonotype. The chain carries TRBV7-9 and TRBJ2-7; TRBD2 agrees at 9 bases. This CDR3 is 15 amino acids long. The germline CDR1 and CDR2 sequences are SEHNR and FQNEAQ (reference sequence). Losses at the gene ends were 5 bases for V and 2 bases for J; bases not matched to a gene: 7. The CDR3 region is CASSGKAGGTYEQYF. The CDR3 DNA sequence: TGTGCCAGCAGCGGAAAAGCGGGAGGAACCTACGAGCAGTACTTC. The variable domain in full, completed from reference TRBV7-9 and TRBJ2-7, reads DTGVSQNPRHKITKRGQNVTFRCDPISEHNRLYWYRQTLGQGPEFLTYFQNEAQLEKSRLLSDRFSAERPKGSFSTLEIQRTEQGDSAMYLCASSGKAGGTYEQYFGPGTRLTVT.

This clonotype occurred once. This may stem from a read error, because a much larger clone lies one nucleotide away. The chain recombines TRBV10-3 with TRBJ2-3; D could derive from TRBD1 or TRBD2 (5 bases each). The CDR3 sequence is 17 residues long. Germline V lookup: CDR1 ENHRY, CDR2 SYGVKD. The V gene lost 0 bases and the J gene lost 2 bases, with 15 bases spanning the gap. The CDR3 region is CAISESRGLSATDTQYF. The CDR3 DNA follows: TGTGCCATCAGTGAGTCGAGGGGTCTATCGGCCACAGATACGCAGTATTTT.

The rearrangement joins TRBV30 to TRBJ1-6; no clear D. The germline CDR1 and CDR2 sequences are GTSNPN and SVGIG (reference sequence). This CDR3 comprises 14 residues. Trimming stripped 2 bases from V and 13 bases from J, with 18 bases between. The CDR3 reads CAWSTGEVKSPLHF. The DNA for the CDR3 is TGTGCCTGGAGTACTGGAGAGGTAAAATCTCCCCTCCACTTT.

This clonotype showed up many times. The genes are TRBV20-1 and TRBJ1-2, with 9 positions matching TRBD1. The CDR3 is 14 residues long. Germline CDR1 DFQATT, CDR2 SNEGSKA (reference sequence). V shed 5 bases, J shed 7 bases, and the junction held 11 bases outside the gene matches. CDR3 in DNA: TGCAGTGCTCTCTCCGTACAGGGGGCTGTTGGCTACACCTTC. Protein product: CSALSVQGAVGYTF.